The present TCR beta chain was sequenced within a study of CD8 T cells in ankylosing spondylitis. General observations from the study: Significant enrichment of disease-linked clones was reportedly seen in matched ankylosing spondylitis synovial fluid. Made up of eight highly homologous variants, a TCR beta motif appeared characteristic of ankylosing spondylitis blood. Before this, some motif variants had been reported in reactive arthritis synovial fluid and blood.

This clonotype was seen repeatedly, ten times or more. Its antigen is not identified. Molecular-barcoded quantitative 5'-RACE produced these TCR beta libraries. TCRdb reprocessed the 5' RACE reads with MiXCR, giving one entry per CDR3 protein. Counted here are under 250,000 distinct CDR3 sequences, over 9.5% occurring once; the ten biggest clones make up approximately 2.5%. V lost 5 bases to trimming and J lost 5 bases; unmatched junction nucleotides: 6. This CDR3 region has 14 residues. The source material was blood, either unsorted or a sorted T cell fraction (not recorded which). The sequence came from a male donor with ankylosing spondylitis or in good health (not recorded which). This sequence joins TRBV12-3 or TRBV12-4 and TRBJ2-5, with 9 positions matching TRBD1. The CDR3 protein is CASSLYRGPETQYF. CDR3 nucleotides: TGTGCCAGCAGTCTTTACAGGGGGCCGGAGACCCAGTACTTC.